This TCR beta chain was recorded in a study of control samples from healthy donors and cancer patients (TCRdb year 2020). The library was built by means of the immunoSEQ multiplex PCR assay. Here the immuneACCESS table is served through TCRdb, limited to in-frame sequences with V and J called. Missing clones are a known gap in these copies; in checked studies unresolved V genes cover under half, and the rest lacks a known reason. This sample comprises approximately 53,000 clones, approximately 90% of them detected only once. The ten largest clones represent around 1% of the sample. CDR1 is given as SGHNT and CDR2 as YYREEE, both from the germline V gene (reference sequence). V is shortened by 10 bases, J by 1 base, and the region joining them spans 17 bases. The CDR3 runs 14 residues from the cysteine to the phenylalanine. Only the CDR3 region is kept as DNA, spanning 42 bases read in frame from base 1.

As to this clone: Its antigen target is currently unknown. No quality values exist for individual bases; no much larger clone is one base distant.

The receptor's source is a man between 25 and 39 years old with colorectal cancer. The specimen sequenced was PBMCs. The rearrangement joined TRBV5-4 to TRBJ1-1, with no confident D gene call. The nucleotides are TGTGCCGGCTTCAGTTCACGCAGGAACACTGAAGCTTTCTTT. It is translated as CAGFSSRRNTEAFF.